The text below deals with one TCR beta chain. The record originates from a study of T cell responses to AZD1222 COVID-19 vaccine. Trimming cost V 0 bases and J 10 bases; bases outside gene matches: 12. CDR1 is LNHDA, CDR2 SQIVND, per germline (reference sequence). The CDR3 is made up of 16 amino acids. Generated by immunoSEQ multiplex PCR, the TCRdb table keeps only in-frame clones and is missing some. The sample lists 45,000 to 55,000 clones; 70% to 90% were seen once. The rearrangement uses TRBV19 and TRBJ2-1; TRBD2 aligns across 7 bases. The sample in question was peripheral blood, obtained 28 days after the second AZD1222 dose. The receptor was derived from an adult who received the AZD1222 COVID-19 vaccine. Here the CDR3 DNA reads TGTGCCAGTAGTATAGAGGATGCGGGAGCGGGATCGGAGCAGTTCTTC. It encodes CASSIEDAGAGSEQFF. The full variable domain, with the rest looked up from reference TRBV19 and TRBJ2-1, is DGGITQSPKYLFRKEGQNVTLSCEQNLNHDAMYWYRQDPGQGLRLIYYSQIVNDFQKGDIAEGYSVSREKKESFPLTVTSAQKNPTAFYLCASSIEDAGAGSEQFFGPGTRLTVL.